What follows is one T cell receptor beta chain and its context. Antigen unknown. The sample comes from a study of cytotoxic CD8 clonotypes in ibrutinib-treated CLL. Study-level information: Once patients had received a median around 12 months of treatment, range 6 to 36, response samples were obtained.

Data came from immunoSEQ multiplex PCR; TCRdb stores just in-frame clones and leaves some out. This table has 130,000 to 150,000 clones, around 80% appearing once. Study-wide points: Clonality increased at ibrutinib response and stayed stable in sustained remission. At progression, however, it fell back toward baseline.

The source material was PBMCs, sampled after 12 months of ibrutinib treatment. The TCR comes from a human donor with chronic lymphocytic leukemia.

CDR3 coding DNA: TGTGCCAGCAGACAAGCGGGAGTAGGCATTTATGAGCAGTTCTTC. Translating it yields CASRQAGVGIYEQFF. The chain combines TRBV7-2 with TRBJ2-1, with 8 bases matching TRBD2. Trimming removed 6 bases from V and 8 bases from J; junction bases left unmatched: 12. Germline CDR1 reads SGHTA; CDR2 reads FQGNSA. The CDR3 has 15 amino acids.